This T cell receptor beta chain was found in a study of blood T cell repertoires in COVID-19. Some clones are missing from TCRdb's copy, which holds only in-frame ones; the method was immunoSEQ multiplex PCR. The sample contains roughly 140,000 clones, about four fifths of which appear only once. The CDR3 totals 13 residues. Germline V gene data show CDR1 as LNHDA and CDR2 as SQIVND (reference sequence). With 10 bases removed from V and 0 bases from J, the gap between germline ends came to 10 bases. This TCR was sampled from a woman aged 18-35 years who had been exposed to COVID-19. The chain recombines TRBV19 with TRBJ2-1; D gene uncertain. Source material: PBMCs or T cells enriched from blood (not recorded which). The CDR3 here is CATSGYSYNEQFF. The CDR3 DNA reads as TGTGCCACGTCAGGTTACTCCTACAATGAGCAGTTCTTC.